The 13 T cell receptor beta chains below were found in one sample sequenced in a study of cytomegalovirus exposure and HLA in healthy donors. The PCR was carried out with 60 Vbeta primers and 13 Jbeta primers. TCRdb keeps only in-frame clones here, not all; method: immunoSEQ multiplex PCR. The table lists about 150,000 clones, approximately 77% of them singletons. Sequencing was done on a sample of PBMCs. The source is a woman aged 40 to 55 in good health and CMV-seronegative.

The chain combines TRBV6-1 with TRBJ2-5, with D uncertain. The CDR3 is 12 residues long. The V end lost 5 bases, the J end lost 3 bases, and 7 bases lay between the germline ends. CDR1 MNHNS and CDR2 SASEGT come from the germline V gene. CDR3 in amino acids: CASSNPEETQYF. CDR3 DNA sequence: TGTGCCAGCAGTAATCCCGAAGAGACCCAGTACTTC.

The chain joins TRBV10-3 to TRBJ1-3; unclear D gene. V dropped 6 bases and J dropped 4 bases, with 10 bases sitting between them. The germline CDR1 and CDR2 sequences are ENHRY and SYGVKD. The CDR3 extends over 13 amino acids. In DNA form, the CDR3 reads TGTGCCATCAGGCAGGACTCAGGAAACACCATATATTTT. Amino acid sequence: CAIRQDSGNTIYF.

The chain carries TRBV9 and TRBJ1-6; 7 nucleotides align to TRBD1. This CDR3 region has 11 residues. Trimming removed 7 bases from V and 10 bases from J; junction bases left unmatched: 2. Germline V gene lookup returns CDR1 SGDLS and CDR2 YYNGEE. The CDR3 here is CASGTVSPLHF. CDR3 DNA: TGTGCCAGCGGGACAGTCTCACCCCTCCACTTT.

This chain uses TRBV2 with TRBJ1-6, with TRBD1 identical over 7 bases. The V and J ends lost 2 bases and 9 bases, in that order; junction bases with no gene match: 4. Germline CDR1 and CDR2: SNHLY and FYNNEI. The CDR3 sequence is 14 residues long. CDR3 loop: CASSEQGEGSPLHF. The DNA for the CDR3 is TGTGCCAGCAGTGAACAGGGGGAAGGTTCACCCCTCCACTTT.

This clone appeared once. V gene TRBV4-3 combines with J gene TRBJ2-7; 7 positions agree with TRBD1. The CDR3 contains 14 residues. Germline V gene sequence: CDR1 LGHNA, CDR2 YSLEER. V trimming: 6 bases; J trimming: 6 bases; junction bases outside the gene matches: 11. The CDR3 sequence: CASRQRQGNGEQYF. In DNA form, the CDR3 reads TGCGCCAGCAGACAACGACAGGGTAATGGCGAGCAGTACTTC.

This rearrangement joins TRBV29-1 to TRBJ2-7; D is unclear. V lost 1 base to trimming and J lost 0 bases, with 10 bases between them. The CDR3 extends over 14 amino acids. Germline CDR1 reads SQVTM; CDR2 reads ANQGSEA. CDR3 residues: CSVEVLGRSYEQYF. The CDR3 bases are TGCAGCGTTGAAGTTCTTGGGCGCTCCTACGAGCAGTACTTC.

This clone has more than one count but fewer than ten. Other DNA sequences from this sample encode an identical CDR3 as well. CDR3 in DNA: TGTGCCAGCAGTTTAACAGGGGGCAATCAGCCCCAGCATTTT. Translated: CASSLTGGNQPQHF. The rearrangement joins TRBV27 to TRBJ1-5; TRBD1 matches 7 bases. Per germline, CDR1 MNHEY and CDR2 SMNVEV (reference sequence). The CDR3 totals 14 residues. Unmatched junction bases numbered 0, after V lost 2 bases and J lost 2 bases.

CDR3: CASSQDTNFPDTQYF. The CDR3 DNA reads as TGCGCCAGCAGCCAGGACACCAACTTCCCAGATACGCAGTATTTT. This chain joins TRBV4-3 and TRBJ2-3; possibly TRBD1 for D (5 bases). The V and J ends lost 3 bases and 4 bases respectively, with 14 bases between them. Germline CDR1 reads LGHNA; CDR2 reads YSLEER. The CDR3 spans 15 residues.

The table lists this clone with a count of one. The chain combines TRBV5-1 with TRBJ1-6; 8 positions match TRBD1. Germline V CDR1 and CDR2: SGHRS, YFSETQ. V gave up 4 bases and J gave up 8 bases; unmatched junction bases: 11. The CDR3 sequence is 16 residues long. Here the CDR3 reads CASSPSPDREYSPLHF. The CDR3 region has the DNA TGCGCCAGCAGCCCCTCCCCGGACAGGGAGTATTCACCCCTCCACTTT.

The chain couples TRBV7-8 to TRBJ1-5; a weak D match, TRBD1 (5 bases). Trimming removed 5 bases from V and 2 bases from J, with 22 bases in between. CDR3 length: 18 amino acids. Germline V gene data show CDR1 as SGHVS and CDR2 as FQNEAQ. CDR3 DNA sequence: TGTGCCAGCAGCCCCAGTCCACCCGGGGGGAGCGGCAATCAGCCCCAGCATTTT. It yields the protein CASSPSPPGGSGNQPQHF.

The chain uses TRBV15 and TRBJ1-4; D is perhaps TRBD1 (6 bases). CDR3 length: 15 residues. Germline CDR1 reads LNHNV; CDR2 reads YYDKDF (reference sequence). V was shortened by 3 bases and J by 7 bases, with 15 bases between the two germline ends. CDR3 residues: CATSSQGPRGEKLFF. CDR3 sequence (DNA): TGTGCCACCAGCAGTCAGGGTCCCAGGGGTGAAAAACTGTTTTTT. The variable domain in full, completed from reference TRBV15 and TRBJ1-4, reads DAMVIQNPRYQVTQFGKPVTLSCSQTLNHNVMYWYQQKSSQAPKLLFHYYDKDFNNEADTPDNFQSRRPNTSFCFLDIRSPGLGDTAMYLCATSSQGPRGEKLFFGSGTQLSVL.

The chain uses TRBV6-5 and TRBJ1-2, with a weak D call TRBD1 (6 bases). The CDR3 is 14 amino acids. Germline values: CDR1 MNHEY, CDR2 SVGAGI. Trimming removed 0 bases from V and 8 bases from J, with 13 bases in between. CDR3 loop: CASSYSNRVEGYTF. As DNA, the CDR3 is TGTGCCAGCAGTTACTCGAACAGGGTGGAGGGCTACACCTTC.

The J gene is TRBJ1-1, the V gene TRBV20-1; D is unclear. The V gene's germline CDR1 is DFQATT and CDR2 SNEGSKA (reference sequence). The CDR3 length is 11 residues. V shed 1 base and J shed 2 bases, with 2 bases lying between them. In nucleotides, the CDR3 is TGCAGTGCTAGAGCAAACACTGAAGCTTTCTTT. This gives the protein CSARANTEAFF.